This T cell receptor beta chain was captured in a study of blood T cell repertoires in COVID-19. Study in general: The analysed material was cDNA or gDNA that came from T cells, B-cell-depleted T cells, or PBMCs.

Germline V CDR1 and CDR2: LNHDA, SQIVND (reference sequence). V lost 1 base, J lost 1 base, and 3 bases stayed unmatched. The CDR3 sequence is 16 residues long. Assay used: immunoSEQ multiplex PCR; TCRdb lists only in-frame clones, some missing. The table includes roughly 180,000 clones, roughly 80% detected once. This clonotype originated in a man aged 60-69 years with active or convalescent COVID-19. Sequencing used peripheral blood. The rearrangement joins TRBV19 to TRBJ2-2, with 7 positions matching TRBD1. The CDR3 DNA is TGTGCCAGTAGTATAGGGACAGGTTGGAACACCGGGGAGCTGTTTTTT. Protein product: CASSIGTGWNTGELFF. The complete variable domain, with remaining parts taken from reference TRBV19 and TRBJ2-2, reads DGGITQSPKYLFRKEGQNVTLSCEQNLNHDAMYWYRQDPGQGLRLIYYSQIVNDFQKGDIAEGYSVSREKKESFPLTVTSAQKNPTAFYLCASSIGTGWNTGELFFGEGSRLTVL.